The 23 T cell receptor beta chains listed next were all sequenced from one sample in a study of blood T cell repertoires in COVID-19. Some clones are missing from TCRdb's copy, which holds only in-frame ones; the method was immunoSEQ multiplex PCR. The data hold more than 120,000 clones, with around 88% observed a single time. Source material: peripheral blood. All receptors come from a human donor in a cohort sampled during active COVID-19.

The CDR3 nucleotides are TGCAGCGTTGTCCAACAGGGTATCTTAGCTGAAGCTTTCTTT. Protein: CSVVQQGILAEAFF. The chain carries TRBV29-1 and TRBJ1-1; D may be TRBD1 (6 bases). V was clipped by 4 bases and J by 6 bases, with 18 bases between them. Germline CDR1 and CDR2: SQVTM and ANQGSEA. This CDR3 is built from 14 residues. Supplemented by reference TRBV29-1 and TRBJ1-1, the full variable domain reads SAVISQKPSRDICQRGTSLTIQCQVDSQVTMMFWYRQQPGQSLTLIATANQGSEATYESGFVIDKFPISRPNLTFSTLTVSNMSPEDSSIYLCSVVQQGILAEAFFGQGTRLTVV.

This CDR3 is CASLTVSTDTQYF. CDR3 in DNA: TGTGCCAGCCTCACGGTCAGCACAGATACGCAGTATTTT. This chain uses TRBV5-6 with TRBJ2-3; D remains unclear. The CDR3 sequence is 13 residues long. Between the trimmed V and J ends, which lost 7 bases and 0 bases, there was a span of 9 bases. CDR1 and CDR2 from the germline V gene are SGHDT and YYEEEE.

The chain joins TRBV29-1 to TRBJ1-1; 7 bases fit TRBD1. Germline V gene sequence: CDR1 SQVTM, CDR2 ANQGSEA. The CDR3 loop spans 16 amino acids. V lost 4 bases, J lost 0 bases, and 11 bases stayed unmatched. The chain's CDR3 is CSVVAGTVFLNTEAFF. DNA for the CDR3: TGCAGCGTTGTAGCCGGGACAGTTTTTTTGAACACTGAAGCTTTCTTT.

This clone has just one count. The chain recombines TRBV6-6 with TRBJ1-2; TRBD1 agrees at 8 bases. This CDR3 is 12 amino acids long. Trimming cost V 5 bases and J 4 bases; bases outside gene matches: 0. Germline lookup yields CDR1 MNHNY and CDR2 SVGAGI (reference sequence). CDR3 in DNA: TGTGCCAGCAGTGACAGGGGCTATGGCTACACCTTC. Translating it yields CASSDRGYGYTF.

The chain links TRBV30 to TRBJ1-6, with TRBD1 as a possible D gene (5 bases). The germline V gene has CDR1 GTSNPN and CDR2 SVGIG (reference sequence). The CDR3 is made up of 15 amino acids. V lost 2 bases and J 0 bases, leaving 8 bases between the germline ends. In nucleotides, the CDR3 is TGTGCCTGGAGTTTGGGGGGCTCCTATAATTCACCCCTCCACTTT. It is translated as CAWSLGGSYNSPLHF.

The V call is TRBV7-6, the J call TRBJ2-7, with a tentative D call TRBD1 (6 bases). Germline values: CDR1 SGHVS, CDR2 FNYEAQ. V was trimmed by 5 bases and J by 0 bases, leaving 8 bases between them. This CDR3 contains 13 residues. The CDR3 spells CASSPTGSYEQYF. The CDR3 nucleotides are TGTGCCAGCAGCCCGACAGGCTCCTACGAGCAGTACTTC.

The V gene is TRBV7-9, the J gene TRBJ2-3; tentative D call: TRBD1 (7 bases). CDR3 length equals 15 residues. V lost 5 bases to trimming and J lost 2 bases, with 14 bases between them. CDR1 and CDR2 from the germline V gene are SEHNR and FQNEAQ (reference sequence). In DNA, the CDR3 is TGTGCCAGCAGCCCGGGGGACAGAGACACAGATACGCAGTATTTT. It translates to CASSPGDRDTDTQYF.

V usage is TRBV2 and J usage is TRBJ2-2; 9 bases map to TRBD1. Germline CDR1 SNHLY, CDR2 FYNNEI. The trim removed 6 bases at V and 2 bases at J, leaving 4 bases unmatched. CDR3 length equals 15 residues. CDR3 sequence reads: CASRGTGRNTGELFF. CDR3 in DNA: TGTGCCAGCAGGGGGACAGGGAGAAACACCGGGGAGCTGTTTTTT.

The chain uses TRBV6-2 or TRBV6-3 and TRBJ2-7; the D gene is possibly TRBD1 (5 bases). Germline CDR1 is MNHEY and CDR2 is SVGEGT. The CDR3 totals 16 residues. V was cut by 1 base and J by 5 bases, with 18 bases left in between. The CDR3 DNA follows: TGTGCCAGCAGTTACTACCGGGCAGGGATGAGCCACGAGCAGTACTTC. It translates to CASSYYRAGMSHEQYF.

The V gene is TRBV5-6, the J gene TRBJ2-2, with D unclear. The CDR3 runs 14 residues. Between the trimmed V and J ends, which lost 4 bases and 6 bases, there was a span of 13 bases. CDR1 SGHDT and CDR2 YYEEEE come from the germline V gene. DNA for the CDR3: TGTGCCAGCAGCCGGATGTGGAGATCCGGGGAGCTGTTTTTT. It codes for CASSRMWRSGELFF.

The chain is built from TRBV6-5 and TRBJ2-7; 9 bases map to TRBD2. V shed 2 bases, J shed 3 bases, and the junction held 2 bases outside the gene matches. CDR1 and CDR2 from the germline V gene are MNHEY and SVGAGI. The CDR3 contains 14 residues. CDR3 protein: CASSYGRGGYEQYF. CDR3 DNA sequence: TGTGCCAGCAGTTACGGGCGGGGGGGCTACGAGCAGTACTTC.

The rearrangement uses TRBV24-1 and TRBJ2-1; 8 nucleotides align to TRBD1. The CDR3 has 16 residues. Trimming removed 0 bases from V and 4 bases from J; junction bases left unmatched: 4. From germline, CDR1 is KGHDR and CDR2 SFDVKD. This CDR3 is CATSDLQGAPYNEQFF. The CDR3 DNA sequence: TGTGCCACCAGTGATTTGCAGGGGGCCCCATACAATGAGCAGTTCTTC.

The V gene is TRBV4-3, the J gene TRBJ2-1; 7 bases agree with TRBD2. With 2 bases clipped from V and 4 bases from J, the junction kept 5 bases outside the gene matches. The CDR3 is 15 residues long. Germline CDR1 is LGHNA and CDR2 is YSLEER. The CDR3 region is CASSQIWRGYNEQFF. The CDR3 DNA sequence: TGCGCCAGCAGCCAAATCTGGCGGGGGTACAATGAGCAGTTCTTC.

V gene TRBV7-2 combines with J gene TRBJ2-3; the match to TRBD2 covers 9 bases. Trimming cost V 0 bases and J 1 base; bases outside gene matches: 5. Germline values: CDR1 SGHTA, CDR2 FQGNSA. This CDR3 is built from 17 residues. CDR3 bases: TGTGCCAGCAGCTTAGCCAGTAGCGGGGGTGGCACAGATACGCAGTATTTT. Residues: CASSLASSGGGTDTQYF.

CDR3 sequence (DNA): TGTGCCAGCAGTGAAGCTGACAGGGGGTGGATCTCTGGAAACACCATATATTTT. Translating gives CASSEADRGWISGNTIYF. This rearrangement joins TRBV6-1 to TRBJ1-3; 9 nucleotides agree with TRBD1. The V gene end was trimmed by 0 bases and the J gene end by 0 bases; junction bases not matched to a gene: 6. Per germline, CDR1 MNHNS and CDR2 SASEGT. CDR3 size: 18 residues.

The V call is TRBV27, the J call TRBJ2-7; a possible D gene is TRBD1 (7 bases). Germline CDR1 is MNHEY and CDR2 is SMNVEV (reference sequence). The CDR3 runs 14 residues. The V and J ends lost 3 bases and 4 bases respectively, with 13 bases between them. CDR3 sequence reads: CASSFGGGAYEQYF. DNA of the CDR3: TGTGCCAGCAGTTTTGGAGGGGGCGCTTACGAGCAGTACTTC.

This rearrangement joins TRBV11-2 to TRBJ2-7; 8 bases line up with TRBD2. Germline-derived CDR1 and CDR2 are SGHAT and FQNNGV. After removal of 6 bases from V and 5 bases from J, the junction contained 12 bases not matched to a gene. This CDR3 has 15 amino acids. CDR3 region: CASRGLGGARNEQYF. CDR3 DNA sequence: TGTGCCAGCAGAGGCCTCGGGGGGGCCAGGAACGAGCAGTACTTC.

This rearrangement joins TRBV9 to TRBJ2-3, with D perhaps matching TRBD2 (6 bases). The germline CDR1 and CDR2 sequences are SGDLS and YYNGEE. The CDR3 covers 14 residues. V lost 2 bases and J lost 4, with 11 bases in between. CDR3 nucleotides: TGTGCCAGCAGCGTCACGGGGAGGTCAGATACGCAGTATTTT. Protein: CASSVTGRSDTQYF.

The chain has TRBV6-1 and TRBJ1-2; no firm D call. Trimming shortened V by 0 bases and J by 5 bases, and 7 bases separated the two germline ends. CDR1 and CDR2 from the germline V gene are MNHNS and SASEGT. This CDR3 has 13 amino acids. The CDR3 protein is CASSEARAYGYTF. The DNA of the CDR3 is TGTGCCAGCAGTGAAGCGAGGGCATATGGCTACACCTTC.

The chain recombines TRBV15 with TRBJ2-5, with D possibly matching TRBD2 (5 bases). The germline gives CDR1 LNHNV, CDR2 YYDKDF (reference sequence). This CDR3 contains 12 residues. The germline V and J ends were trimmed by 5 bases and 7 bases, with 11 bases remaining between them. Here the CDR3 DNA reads TGTGCCACCAGCCCCCGGGGTGGGACCCAGTACTTC. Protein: CATSPRGGTQYF. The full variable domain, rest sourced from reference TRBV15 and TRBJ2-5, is DAMVIQNPRYQVTQFGKPVTLSCSQTLNHNVMYWYQQKSSQAPKLLFHYYDKDFNNEADTPDNFQSRRPNTSFCFLDIRSPGLGDTAMYLCATSPRGGTQYFGPGTRLLVL.

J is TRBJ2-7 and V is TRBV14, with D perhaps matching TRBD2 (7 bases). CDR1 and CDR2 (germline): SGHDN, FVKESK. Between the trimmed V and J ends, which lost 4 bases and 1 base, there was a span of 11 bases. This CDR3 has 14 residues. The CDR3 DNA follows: TGTGCCAGCAGCCCGGAGGGGGGGTCCTACGAGCAGTACTTC. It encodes CASSPEGGSYEQYF.

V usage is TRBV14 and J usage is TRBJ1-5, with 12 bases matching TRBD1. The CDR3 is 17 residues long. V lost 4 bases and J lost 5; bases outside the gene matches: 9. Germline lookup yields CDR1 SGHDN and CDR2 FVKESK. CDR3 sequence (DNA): TGTGCCAGCAGCCTTAACATCCGGGACAGGGGGCATCAGCCCCAGCATTTT. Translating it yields CASSLNIRDRGHQPQHF. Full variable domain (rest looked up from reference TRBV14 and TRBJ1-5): EAGVTQFPSHSVIEKGQTVTLRCDPISGHDNLYWYRRVMGKEIKFLLHFVKESKQDESGMPNNRFLAERTGGTYSTLKVQPAELEDSGVYFCASSLNIRDRGHQPQHFGDGTRLSIL.

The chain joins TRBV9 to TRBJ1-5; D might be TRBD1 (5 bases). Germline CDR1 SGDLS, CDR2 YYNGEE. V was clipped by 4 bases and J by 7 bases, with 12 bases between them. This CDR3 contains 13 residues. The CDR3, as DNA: TGTGCCAGCAGCCCCGGGGGGGGACAGCCCCAGCATTTT. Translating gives CASSPGGGQPQHF.